The next 31 T cell receptor beta chains were all read from a single sample in a study of T cell responses to AZD1222 COVID-19 vaccine. Using immunoSEQ multiplex PCR, the repertoire was profiled, and TCRdb retains in-frame clones only, with some absent. The sample includes 150,000 to 160,000 clones, 90% of them seen just once. The sample in question was peripheral blood, obtained on day 0 of AZD1222 vaccination. All receptors come from an adult in good health.

The chain employs TRBV30 and TRBJ1-1, with no clear D. CDR3 length: 13 amino acids. CDR1 is GTSNPN, CDR2 SVGIG, per germline (reference sequence). V shed 5 bases and J shed 9 bases, with 19 bases lying between them. CDR3 bases: TGTGCCTGGCCCTTTCAGTATGGCGCCAAAGCTTTCTTT. Protein sequence: CAWPFQYGAKAFF.

This clone turned up a few times. This chain connects TRBV6-2 or TRBV6-3 to TRBJ2-7; D not certain. The V gene lost 0 bases and the J gene lost 4 bases, with 16 bases spanning the gap. CDR3 length equals 16 residues. CDR1 and CDR2 from the germline V gene are MNHEY and SVGEGT. The CDR3 coding sequence is TGTGCCAGCAGTTACTCTCGCTCGGAAAGCGATTACGAGCAGTACTTC. Protein product: CASSYSRSESDYEQYF.

V and J are TRBV2 and TRBJ2-2; D remains unclear. The CDR3 extends over 16 amino acids. V was pared by 10 bases and J by 0 bases, with 18 bases between. The germline CDR1 and CDR2 sequences are SNHLY and FYNNEI. The CDR3 spells CATWDLEGSNTGELFF. The DNA for the CDR3 is TGTGCCACGTGGGATCTGGAAGGGTCGAACACCGGGGAGCTGTTTTTT.

The chain couples TRBV18 to TRBJ1-4; a possible D gene is TRBD1 (5 bases). V was cut by 1 base and J by 6 bases, with 12 bases left in between. CDR3 length: 15 residues. Germline V gene data show CDR1 as KGHSH and CDR2 as LQKENI. In DNA form, the CDR3 reads TGTGCCAGCTCACCACTTCAGGGTAGGGATGAAAAACTGTTTTTT. Translation gives CASSPLQGRDEKLFF.

The chain recombines TRBV7-9 with TRBJ2-7; D ambiguous. This CDR3 region has 12 residues. From germline, CDR1 is SEHNR and CDR2 FQNEAQ (reference sequence). V gave up 5 bases and J gave up 5 bases, with 10 bases separating them. The CDR3 nucleotides read TGTGCCAGCAGCCCAAACCCGGACGAGCAGTACTTC. It yields the protein CASSPNPDEQYF.

This chain joins TRBV27 and TRBJ1-1; the D gene is possibly TRBD1 (5 bases). Trimming pared 6 bases from V and 10 bases from J, leaving 21 bases between. This CDR3 is built from 14 residues. Germline V lookup: CDR1 MNHEY, CDR2 SMNVEV (reference sequence). CDR3 protein: CASSPLGTTKRAFF. CDR3 sequence (DNA): TGTGCCAGCAGCCCCCTAGGGACCACGAAGCGAGCTTTCTTT.

This clone was seen a single time. This chain connects TRBV9 to TRBJ1-1; tentatively, D is TRBD1 (5 bases). V dropped 1 base and J dropped 1 base, with 11 bases sitting between them. CDR3 length: 15 amino acids. CDR1 SGDLS and CDR2 YYNGEE come from the germline V gene. The CDR3 DNA follows: TGTGCCAGCAGCGTATGGGGCGGTGAGAACACTGAAGCTTTCTTT. This sequence encodes CASSVWGGENTEAFF.

In DNA, the CDR3 is TGCAGCGTTCCCGCCCTCGGACTAGCGCAGAATGAGCAGTTCTTC. Its protein product is CSVPALGLAQNEQFF. The chain is built from TRBV29-1 and TRBJ2-1; TRBD2 aligns across 9 bases. The trim removed 5 bases at V and 7 bases at J, leaving 12 bases unmatched. This CDR3 contains 15 residues. Germline assignment: CDR1 SQVTM and CDR2 ANQGSEA.

This clone came up once. The gene calls are TRBV19 and TRBJ2-7; 7 nucleotides match TRBD1. Germline V gene lookup returns CDR1 LNHDA and CDR2 SQIVND (reference sequence). This CDR3 comprises 13 residues. V shed 5 bases and J 6 bases; nucleotides not matched to a gene: 7. The CDR3 nucleotides are TGTGCCAGTAGTCCATCAGGGGGACGCGAGCAGTACTTC. It codes for CASSPSGGREQYF.

The chain couples TRBV10-3 to TRBJ1-2; no clear D. The CDR3 extends over 11 amino acids. Germline CDR1 is ENHRY and CDR2 is SYGVKD. V lost 6 bases and J lost 8, with 10 bases in between. CDR3 sequence (DNA): TGTGCCATCAGGAGGGCTGGCGGCTACACCTTC. It encodes CAIRRAGGYTF.

This clone has a single count. The V and J genes are TRBV28 and TRBJ1-1; no clear D. The ends were cut back, 6 bases at V and 3 bases at J, with 8 bases in the middle. Germline V gene lookup returns CDR1 MDHEN and CDR2 SYDVKM. The CDR3 covers 12 residues. The CDR3 DNA follows: TGTGCCAGCAGCACCCCTTACACTGAAGCTTTCTTT. Amino acids: CASSTPYTEAFF.

V and J are TRBV4-3 and TRBJ2-1; TRBD1 agrees at 7 bases. The CDR3 sequence is 15 residues long. Unmatched junction bases numbered 3, after V lost 1 base and J lost 3 bases. Per the germline V gene, CDR1 is LGHNA and CDR2 is YSLEER. In DNA, the CDR3 is TGCGCCAGCAGCCAAGGGGACAGAGACTACAATGAGCAGTTCTTC. Translating gives CASSQGDRDYNEQFF.

This clone was counted only a few times. J is TRBJ2-5 and V is TRBV5-6; TRBD2 might be the D (6 bases). The CDR3 is made up of 16 amino acids. Germline assignment: CDR1 SGHDT and CDR2 YYEEEE. V lost 1 base to trimming and J lost 5 bases, with 18 bases between them. The CDR3, as DNA: TGTGCCAGCAGCTTGTTGGGACTCCAAGTCTGGGAGACCCAGTACTTC. It is translated as CASSLLGLQVWETQYF.

The chain is built from TRBV7-2 and TRBJ2-3, with D perhaps matching TRBD2 (6 bases). Trimming cost V 8 bases and J 0 bases, with 18 bases left between them. CDR3 length: 16 amino acids. Germline CDR1 reads SGHTA; CDR2 reads FQGNSA. CDR3 in DNA: TGTGCCAGCTTAACGGGAGCCTACTTAAGCACAGATACGCAGTATTTT. Amino acid sequence: CASLTGAYLSTDTQYF.

The chain carries TRBV11-3 and TRBJ2-2; D is ambiguous. This CDR3 contains 15 residues. Between the trimmed V and J ends, which lost 1 base and 5 bases, there was a span of 11 bases. Germline CDR1 is SGHNT and CDR2 is YENEEA. The CDR3: CASSLGHAPTGELFF. The CDR3 nucleotides read TGTGCCAGCAGCTTAGGGCATGCACCTACCGGGGAGCTGTTTTTT.

The chain carries TRBV18 and TRBJ2-7; possible D gene TRBD2, 5 bases. V was clipped by 3 bases and J by 4 bases, with 16 bases between them. The CDR3 extends over 15 amino acids. Germline CDR1 is KGHSH and CDR2 is LQKENI. The CDR3 sequence: CASSPGTATGYEQYF. The CDR3 DNA follows: TGTGCCAGCTCACCGGGTACAGCCACGGGATACGAGCAGTACTTC.

The V call is TRBV29-1, the J call TRBJ1-3; tentatively, D is TRBD1 (6 bases). The germline V and J ends were trimmed by 7 bases and 8 bases, with 15 bases remaining between them. Per germline, CDR1 SQVTM and CDR2 ANQGSEA. CDR3 length equals 12 residues. This chain's CDR3 is CSAAQGSDTIYF. The CDR3 coding sequence is TGCAGCGCCGCACAGGGTTCGGACACCATATATTTT.

This clone has just one count. The chain links TRBV27 to TRBJ1-3, with TRBD1 matching over 7 bases. V lost 5 bases and J lost 2; bases outside the gene matches: 3. The CDR3 loop spans 14 amino acids. CDR1 MNHEY and CDR2 SMNVEV come from the germline V gene (reference sequence). The CDR3 DNA reads as TGTGCCAGCAGTAAACAGGGGACTGGAAACACCATATATTTT. It translates to CASSKQGTGNTIYF.

Only a few counts were recorded for this clone. This chain links TRBV10-3 with TRBJ2-5; D uncertain. Trimming shortened V by 8 bases and J by 2 bases, and 0 bases separated the two germline ends. The CDR3 has 9 residues. Per the germline V gene, CDR1 is ENHRY and CDR2 is SYGVKD. DNA of the CDR3: TGTGCCATCCAAGAGACCCAGTACTTC. Protein: CAIQETQYF.

This rearrangement joins TRBV11-2 to TRBJ1-1; D not certain. Germline lookup yields CDR1 SGHAT and CDR2 FQNNGV. The CDR3 length is 14 residues. The V end lost 9 bases, the J end lost 6 bases, and 20 bases lay between the germline ends. CDR3 loop: CASRQGPGRPEAFF. CDR3 DNA: TGTGCCAGTCGCCAAGGGCCCGGACGACCTGAAGCTTTCTTT.

The V call is TRBV28, the J call TRBJ2-5, with D possibly matching TRBD2 (6 bases). The ends were cut back, 5 bases at V and 4 bases at J, with 14 bases in the middle. The CDR3 has 14 amino acids. From germline, CDR1 is MDHEN and CDR2 SYDVKM. The CDR3 here is CASSTKYSGETQYF. The CDR3 DNA sequence: TGTGCCAGCAGTACCAAATATAGCGGAGAGACCCAGTACTTC.

V usage is TRBV24-1 and J usage is TRBJ2-5; 12 nucleotides match TRBD1. The CDR3 contains 15 residues. The V gene end was trimmed by 6 bases and the J gene end by 4 bases; junction bases not matched to a gene: 5. Germline V gene lookup returns CDR1 KGHDR and CDR2 SFDVKD. The CDR3: CATSHRDRGRETQYF. Written as DNA, the CDR3 is TGTGCCACCAGTCACCGGGACAGGGGGCGAGAGACCCAGTACTTC.

V and J are TRBV9 and TRBJ1-2; perhaps TRBD1 as D (5 bases). The V gene's germline CDR1 is SGDLS and CDR2 YYNGEE. Trimming cost V 4 bases and J 4 bases, with 17 bases left between them. The CDR3 length is 15 residues. CDR3 coding DNA: TGTGCCAGCAGCTCGTCTGGGGGAGGGATCTATGGCTACACCTTC. Translation: CASSSSGGGIYGYTF.

The gene calls are TRBV28 and TRBJ1-2; D uncertain. Trimming removed 6 bases at V and 0 bases at J, with 14 bases between. The CDR3 is made up of 15 amino acids. Germline V gene sequence: CDR1 MDHEN, CDR2 SYDVKM. DNA of the CDR3: TGTGCCAGCAGCCCCGGTGGTATGACTAACTATGGCTACACCTTC. It specifies CASSPGGMTNYGYTF.

V is TRBV2 and J is TRBJ2-7; D perhaps matches TRBD2 (6 bases). Germline loops: CDR1 SNHLY, CDR2 FYNNEI. Trimming left V 5 bases short and J 3 bases short, with 11 bases between. The CDR3 has 13 amino acids. CDR3 nucleotides: TGTGCCAGCAGTCGGCAGGGAGGCTACGAGCAGTACTTC. It encodes CASSRQGGYEQYF.

J is TRBJ1-1 and V is TRBV28, with D tentatively TRBD1 (5 bases). Per germline, CDR1 MDHEN and CDR2 SYDVKM. Trimming left V 1 base short and J 1 base short, with 7 bases between. This CDR3 is 14 amino acids long. The CDR3 here is CASSLYTGNTEAFF. The CDR3 region has the DNA TGTGCCAGCAGTTTATACACAGGGAACACTGAAGCTTTCTTT.

This chain joins TRBV9 and TRBJ1-4; TRBD1 matches at 8 bases. V trimming: 0 bases; J trimming: 5 bases; junction bases outside the gene matches: 6. Germline V lookup: CDR1 SGDLS, CDR2 YYNGEE. This CDR3 comprises 16 residues. CDR3 loop: CASSVGTRDRNEKLFF. The CDR3 DNA is TGTGCCAGCAGCGTAGGAACCCGGGACAGGAATGAAAAACTGTTTTTT.

The chain is built from TRBV10-3 and TRBJ1-2, with 9 bases that match TRBD1. V shed 1 base, J shed 8 bases, and the junction held 8 bases outside the gene matches. This CDR3 comprises 15 residues. CDR1 is ENHRY and CDR2 is SYGVKD in the germline V gene. In nucleotides, the CDR3 is TGTGCCATCAGTGAGTATCCGCGGACAGGGGACGGCTACACCTTC. The encoded protein is CAISEYPRTGDGYTF.

V and J are TRBV30 and TRBJ2-2, with TRBD1 matching over 11 bases. V lost 5 bases and J lost 7; bases outside the gene matches: 3. The CDR3 extends over 13 amino acids. Germline CDR1 is GTSNPN and CDR2 is SVGIG (reference sequence). The chain's CDR3 is CAWGQGAVGELFF. DNA of the CDR3: TGTGCCTGGGGACAGGGGGCGGTCGGGGAGCTGTTTTTT.

The rearrangement links TRBV11-2 to TRBJ2-7; 7 nucleotides align to TRBD1. This CDR3 region has 14 residues. The junction had 3 bases not matched to a gene; V was cut back by 2 bases and J by 2 bases. The germline gives CDR1 SGHAT, CDR2 FQNNGV. The CDR3 DNA sequence: TGTGCCAGCAGCTTAATGGACAGGACCTACGAGCAGTACTTC. It yields the protein CASSLMDRTYEQYF.

V and J are TRBV10-3 and TRBJ1-2; D may be TRBD1 (6 bases). This CDR3 is built from 13 residues. V lost 6 bases, J lost 6 bases, and 14 bases lay in between. Germline V gene sequence: CDR1 ENHRY, CDR2 SYGVKD. The CDR3 reads CAISPQGFNGYTF. CDR3 nucleotides: TGTGCCATCAGCCCCCAGGGGTTTAATGGCTACACCTTC.